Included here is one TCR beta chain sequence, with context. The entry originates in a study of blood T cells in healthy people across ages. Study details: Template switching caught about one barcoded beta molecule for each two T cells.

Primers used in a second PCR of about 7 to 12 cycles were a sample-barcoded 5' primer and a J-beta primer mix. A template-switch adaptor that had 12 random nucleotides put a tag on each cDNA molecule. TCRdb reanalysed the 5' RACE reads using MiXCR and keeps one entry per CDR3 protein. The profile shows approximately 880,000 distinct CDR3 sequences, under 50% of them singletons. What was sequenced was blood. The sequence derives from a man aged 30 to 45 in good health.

Here the CDR3 DNA reads TGTGCCAGCAGACCTAACACAGGAATGGAGACCCAGTACTTC. As protein: CASRPNTGMETQYF. The rearrangement links TRBV12-3 or TRBV12-4 to TRBJ2-7; D is perhaps TRBD1 (5 bases). The J call may be mistaken, given a closer DNA end match to TRBJ2-5. The CDR3 loop spans 14 amino acids.